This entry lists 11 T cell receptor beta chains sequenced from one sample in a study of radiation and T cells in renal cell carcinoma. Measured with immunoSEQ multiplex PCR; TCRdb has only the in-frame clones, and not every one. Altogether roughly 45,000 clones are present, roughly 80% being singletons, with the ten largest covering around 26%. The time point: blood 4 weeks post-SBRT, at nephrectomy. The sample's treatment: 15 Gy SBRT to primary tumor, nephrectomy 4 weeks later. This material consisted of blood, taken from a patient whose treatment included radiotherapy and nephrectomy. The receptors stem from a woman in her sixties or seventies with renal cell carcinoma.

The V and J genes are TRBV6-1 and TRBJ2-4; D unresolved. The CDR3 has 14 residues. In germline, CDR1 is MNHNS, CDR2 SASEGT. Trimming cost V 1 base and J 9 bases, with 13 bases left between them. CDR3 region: CASSEGQFAFIQYF. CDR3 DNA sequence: TGTGCCAGCAGTGAAGGGCAGTTCGCTTTCATTCAGTACTTC.

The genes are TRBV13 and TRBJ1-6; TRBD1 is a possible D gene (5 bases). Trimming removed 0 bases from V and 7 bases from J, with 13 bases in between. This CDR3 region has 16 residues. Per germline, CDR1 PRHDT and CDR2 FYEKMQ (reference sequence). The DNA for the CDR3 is TGTGCCAGCAGCTTAGGCAGGGTATCGGTAAATTCACCCCTCCACTTT. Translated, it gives CASSLGRVSVNSPLHF.

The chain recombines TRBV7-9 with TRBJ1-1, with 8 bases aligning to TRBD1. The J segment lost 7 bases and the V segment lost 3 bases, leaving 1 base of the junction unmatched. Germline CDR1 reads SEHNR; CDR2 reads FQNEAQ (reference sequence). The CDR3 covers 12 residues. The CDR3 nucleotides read TGTGCCAGCAGCTTTACAGGGGGTGAAGCTTTCTTT. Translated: CASSFTGGEAFF.

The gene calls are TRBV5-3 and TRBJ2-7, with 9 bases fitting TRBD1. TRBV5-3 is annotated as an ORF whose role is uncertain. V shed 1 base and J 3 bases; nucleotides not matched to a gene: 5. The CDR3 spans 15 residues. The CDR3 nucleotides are TGTGCCAGAAGCTTGAAGACAGGGGGTTTCTACGAGCAGTACTTC. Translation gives CARSLKTGGFYEQYF.

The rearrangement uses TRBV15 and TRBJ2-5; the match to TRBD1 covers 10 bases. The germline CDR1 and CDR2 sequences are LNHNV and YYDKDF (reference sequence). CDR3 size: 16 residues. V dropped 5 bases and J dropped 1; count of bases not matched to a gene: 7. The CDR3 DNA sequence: TGTGCCACCAGCTCCAGGACAGGGGGTCCCCAAGAGACCCAGTACTTC. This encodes CATSSRTGGPQETQYF.

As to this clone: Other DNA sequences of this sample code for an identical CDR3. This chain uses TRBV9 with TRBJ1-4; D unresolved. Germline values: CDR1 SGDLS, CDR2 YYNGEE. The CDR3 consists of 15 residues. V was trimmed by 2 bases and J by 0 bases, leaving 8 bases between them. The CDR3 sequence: CASSVGTATNEKLFF. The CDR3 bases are TGTGCCAGCAGCGTGGGAACAGCAACTAATGAAAAACTGTTTTTT.

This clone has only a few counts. CDR3 sequence reads: CASIHTASNQPQHF. The CDR3 DNA reads TGTGCCAGTATTCATACGGCTAGCAATCAGCCCCAGCATTTT. This chain connects TRBV19 to TRBJ1-5; D is unresolved. Trimming left V 7 bases short and J 0 bases short, with 10 bases between. The CDR3 sequence is 14 residues long. CDR1 is LNHDA, CDR2 SQIVND, per germline (reference sequence).

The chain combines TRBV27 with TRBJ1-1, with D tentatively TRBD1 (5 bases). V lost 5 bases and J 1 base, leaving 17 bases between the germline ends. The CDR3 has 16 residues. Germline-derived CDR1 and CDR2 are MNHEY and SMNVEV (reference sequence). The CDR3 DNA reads TGTGCCAGCAGTCGACGGGGCTTCGTCGGGAACACTGAAGCTTTCTTT. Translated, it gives CASSRRGFVGNTEAFF.

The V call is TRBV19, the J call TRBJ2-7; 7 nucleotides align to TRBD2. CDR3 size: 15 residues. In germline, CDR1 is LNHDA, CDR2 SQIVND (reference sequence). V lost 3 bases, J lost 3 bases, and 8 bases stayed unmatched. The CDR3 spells CASSMPGEGFYEQYF. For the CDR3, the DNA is TGTGCCAGTAGTATGCCCGGGGAGGGGTTCTACGAGCAGTACTTC.

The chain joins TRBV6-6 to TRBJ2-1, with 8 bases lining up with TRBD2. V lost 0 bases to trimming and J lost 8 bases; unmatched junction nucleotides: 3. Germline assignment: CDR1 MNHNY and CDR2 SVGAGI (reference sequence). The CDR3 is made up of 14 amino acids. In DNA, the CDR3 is TGTGCCAGCAGTTACTCTGGGCGGGAGGATGAGCAGTTCTTC. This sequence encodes CASSYSGREDEQFF.

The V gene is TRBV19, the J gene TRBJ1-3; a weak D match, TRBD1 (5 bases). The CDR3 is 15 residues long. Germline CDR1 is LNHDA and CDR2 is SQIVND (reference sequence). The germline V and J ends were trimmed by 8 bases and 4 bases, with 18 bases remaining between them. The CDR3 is CASSTRGARGNTIYF. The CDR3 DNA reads TGTGCCAGTTCCACTCGAGGGGCGCGGGGAAACACCATATATTTT.